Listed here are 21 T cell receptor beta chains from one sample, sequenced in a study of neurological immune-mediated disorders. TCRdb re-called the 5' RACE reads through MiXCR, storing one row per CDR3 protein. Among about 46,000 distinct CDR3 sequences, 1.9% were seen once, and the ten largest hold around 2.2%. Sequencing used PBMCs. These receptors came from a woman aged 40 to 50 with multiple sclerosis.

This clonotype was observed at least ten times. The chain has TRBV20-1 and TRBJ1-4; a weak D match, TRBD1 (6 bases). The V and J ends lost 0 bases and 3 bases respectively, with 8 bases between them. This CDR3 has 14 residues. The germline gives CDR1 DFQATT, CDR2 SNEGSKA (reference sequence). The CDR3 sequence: CSAREGASNEKLFF. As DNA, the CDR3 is TGCAGTGCTAGAGAGGGGGCTTCTAATGAAAAACTGTTTTTT.

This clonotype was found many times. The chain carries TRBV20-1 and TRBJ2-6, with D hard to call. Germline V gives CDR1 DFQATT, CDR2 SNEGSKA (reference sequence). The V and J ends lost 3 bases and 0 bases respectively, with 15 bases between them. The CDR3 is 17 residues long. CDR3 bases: TGCAGTGCTAGGGTGGCCAGTCGGAGCTCTGGGGCCAACGTCCTGACTTTC. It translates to CSARVASRSSGANVLTF.

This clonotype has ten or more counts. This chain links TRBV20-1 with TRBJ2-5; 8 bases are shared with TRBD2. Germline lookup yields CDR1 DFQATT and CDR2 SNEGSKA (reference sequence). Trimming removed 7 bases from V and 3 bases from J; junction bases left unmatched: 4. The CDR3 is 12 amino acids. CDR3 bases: TGCAGTGTAGAGCGGGGGAAAGAGACCCAGTACTTC. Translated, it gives CSVERGKETQYF.

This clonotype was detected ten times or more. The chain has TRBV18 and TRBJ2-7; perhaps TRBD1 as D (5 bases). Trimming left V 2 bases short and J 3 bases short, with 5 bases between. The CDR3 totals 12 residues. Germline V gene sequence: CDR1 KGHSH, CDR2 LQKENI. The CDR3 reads CASSPDSYEQYF. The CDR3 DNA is TGTGCCAGCTCACCAGACAGCTACGAGCAGTACTTC.

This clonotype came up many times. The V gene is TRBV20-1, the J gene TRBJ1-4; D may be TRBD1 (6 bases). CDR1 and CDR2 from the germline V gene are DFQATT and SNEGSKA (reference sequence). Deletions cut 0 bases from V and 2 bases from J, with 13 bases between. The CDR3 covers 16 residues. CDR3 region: CSARDRWRGTNEKLFF. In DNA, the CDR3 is TGCAGTGCTAGAGATCGTTGGAGGGGGACTAATGAAAAACTGTTTTTT.

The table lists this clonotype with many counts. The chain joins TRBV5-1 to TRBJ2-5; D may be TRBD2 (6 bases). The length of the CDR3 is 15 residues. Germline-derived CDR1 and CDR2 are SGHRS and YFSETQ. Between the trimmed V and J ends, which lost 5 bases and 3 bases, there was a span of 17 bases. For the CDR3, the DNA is TGCGCCAGCAGTCGGGGGAGTATGTGGGAAGAGACCCAGTACTTC. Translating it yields CASSRGSMWEETQYF.

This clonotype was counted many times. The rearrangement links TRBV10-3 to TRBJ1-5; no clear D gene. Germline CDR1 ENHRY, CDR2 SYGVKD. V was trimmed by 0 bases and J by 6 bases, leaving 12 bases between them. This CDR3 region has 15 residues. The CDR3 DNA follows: TGTGCCATCAGTGAGTCCCCAACCCGCACTCAGCCCCAGCATTTT. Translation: CAISESPTRTQPQHF.

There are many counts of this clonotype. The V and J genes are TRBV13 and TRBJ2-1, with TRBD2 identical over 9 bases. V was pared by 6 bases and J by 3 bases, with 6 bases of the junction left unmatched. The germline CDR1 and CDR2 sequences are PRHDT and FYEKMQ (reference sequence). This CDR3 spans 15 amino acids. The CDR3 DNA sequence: TGTGCCAGCAGTCTTCGAGCGGGGGGCTACAATGAGCAGTTCTTC. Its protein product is CASSLRAGGYNEQFF.

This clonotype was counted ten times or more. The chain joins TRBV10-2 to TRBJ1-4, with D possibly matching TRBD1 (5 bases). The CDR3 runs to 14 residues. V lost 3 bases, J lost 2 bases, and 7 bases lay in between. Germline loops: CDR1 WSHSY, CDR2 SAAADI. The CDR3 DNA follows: TGCGCCAGCAGTGATGGGGACACTAATGAAAAACTGTTTTTT. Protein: CASSDGDTNEKLFF.

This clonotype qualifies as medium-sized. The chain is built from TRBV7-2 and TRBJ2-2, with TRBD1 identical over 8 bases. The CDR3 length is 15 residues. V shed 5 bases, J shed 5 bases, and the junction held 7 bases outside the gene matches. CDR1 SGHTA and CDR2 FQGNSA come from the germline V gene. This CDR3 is CASSLDRETTGELFF. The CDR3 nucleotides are TGTGCCAGCAGCCTGGACAGGGAAACAACCGGGGAGCTGTTTTTT.

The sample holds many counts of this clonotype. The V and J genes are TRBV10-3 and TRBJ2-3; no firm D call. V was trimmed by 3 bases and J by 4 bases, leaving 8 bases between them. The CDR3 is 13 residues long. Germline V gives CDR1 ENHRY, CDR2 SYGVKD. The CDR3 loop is CAISETTADTQYF. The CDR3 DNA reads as TGTGCCATCAGTGAAACCACGGCAGATACGCAGTATTTT.

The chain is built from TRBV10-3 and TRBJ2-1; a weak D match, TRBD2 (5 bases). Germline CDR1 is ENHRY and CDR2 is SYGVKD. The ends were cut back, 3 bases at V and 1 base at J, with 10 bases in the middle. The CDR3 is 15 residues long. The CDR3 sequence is CAISERAVSYNEQFF. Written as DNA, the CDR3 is TGTGCCATCAGTGAAAGAGCGGTATCCTACAATGAGCAGTTCTTC.

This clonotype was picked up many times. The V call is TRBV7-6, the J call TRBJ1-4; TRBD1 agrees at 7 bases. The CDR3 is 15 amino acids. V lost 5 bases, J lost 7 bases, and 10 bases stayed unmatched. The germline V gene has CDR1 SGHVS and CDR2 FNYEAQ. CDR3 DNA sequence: TGTGCCAGCAGCCACGCCACAGGGGCTGGTGAAAAACTGTTTTTT. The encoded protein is CASSHATGAGEKLFF.

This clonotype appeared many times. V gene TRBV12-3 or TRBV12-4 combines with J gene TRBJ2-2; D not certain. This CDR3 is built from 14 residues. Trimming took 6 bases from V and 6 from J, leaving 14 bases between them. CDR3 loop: CASSPSLESGELFF. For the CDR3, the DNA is TGTGCCAGCAGCCCCAGCCTGGAGTCCGGGGAGCTGTTTTTT.

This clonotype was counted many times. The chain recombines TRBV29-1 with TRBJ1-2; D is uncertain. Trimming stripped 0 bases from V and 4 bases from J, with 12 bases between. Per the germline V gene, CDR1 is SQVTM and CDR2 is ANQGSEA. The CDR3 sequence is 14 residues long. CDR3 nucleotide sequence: TGCAGCGTTGAAGATTGGAGGCTCATCTATGGCTACACCTTC. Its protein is CSVEDWRLIYGYTF.

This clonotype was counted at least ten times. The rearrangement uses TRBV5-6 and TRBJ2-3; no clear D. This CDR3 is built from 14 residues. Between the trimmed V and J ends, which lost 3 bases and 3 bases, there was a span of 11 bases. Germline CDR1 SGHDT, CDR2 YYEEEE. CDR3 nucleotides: TGTGCCAGCAGCTCATTTGGACCAACAGATACGCAGTATTTT. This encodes CASSSFGPTDTQYF. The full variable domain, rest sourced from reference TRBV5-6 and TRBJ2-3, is DAGVTQSPTHLIKTRGQQVTLRCSPKSGHDTVSWYQQALGQGPQFIFQYYEEEERQRGNFPDRFSGHQFPNYSSELNVNALLLGDSALYLCASSSFGPTDTQYFGPGTRLTVL.

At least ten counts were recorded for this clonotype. CDR3 in DNA: TGCAGCGTTCCGAGACAGGGGTTTTATGGCTACACCTTC. This translates into CSVPRQGFYGYTF. This chain links TRBV29-1 with TRBJ1-2; 8 nucleotides match TRBD1. Germline V gene data show CDR1 as SQVTM and CDR2 as ANQGSEA. The CDR3 runs to 13 residues. Trimming at V came to 5 bases and at J to 5 bases, leaving 7 bases not matched to a gene. The full variable domain, in which reference TRBV29-1 and TRBJ1-2 provide the parts outside the CDR3, is SAVISQKPSRDICQRGTSLTIQCQVDSQVTMMFWYRQQPGQSLTLIATANQGSEATYESGFVIDKFPISRPNLTFSTLTVSNMSPEDSSIYLCSVPRQGFYGYTFGSGTRLTVV.

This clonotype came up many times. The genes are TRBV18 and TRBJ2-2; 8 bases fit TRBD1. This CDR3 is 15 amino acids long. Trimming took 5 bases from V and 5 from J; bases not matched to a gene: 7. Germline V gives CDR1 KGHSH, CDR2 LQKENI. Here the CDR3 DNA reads TGTGCCAGCTCAACTGGACAGGGATGGACCGGGGAGCTGTTTTTT. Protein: CASSTGQGWTGELFF.

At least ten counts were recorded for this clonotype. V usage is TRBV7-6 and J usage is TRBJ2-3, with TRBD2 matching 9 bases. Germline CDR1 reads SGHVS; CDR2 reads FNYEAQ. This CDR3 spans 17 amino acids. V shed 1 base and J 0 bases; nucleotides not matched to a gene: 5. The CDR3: CASSLEPSGASTDTQYF. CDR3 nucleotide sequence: TGTGCCAGCAGCTTAGAGCCTAGCGGGGCCAGCACAGATACGCAGTATTTT.

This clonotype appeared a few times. The CDR3 coding sequence is TGTGCCAGCAGCGCGGGGCACACCGGGGAGCTGTTTTTT. It codes for CASSAGHTGELFF. V gene TRBV7-3 combines with J gene TRBJ2-2; a possible D gene is TRBD2 (6 bases). V gave up 5 bases and J gave up 3 bases, with 7 bases separating them. The CDR3 contains 13 residues. Germline values: CDR1 SGHTA, CDR2 FQGTGA. Using reference TRBV7-3 and TRBJ2-2 for the parts outside the CDR3, the full variable domain is GAGVSQTPSNKVTEKGKYVELRCDPISGHTALYWYRQSLGQGPEFLIYFQGTGAADDSGLPNDRFFAVRPEGSVSTLKIQRTERGDSAVYLCASSAGHTGELFFGEGSRLTVL.

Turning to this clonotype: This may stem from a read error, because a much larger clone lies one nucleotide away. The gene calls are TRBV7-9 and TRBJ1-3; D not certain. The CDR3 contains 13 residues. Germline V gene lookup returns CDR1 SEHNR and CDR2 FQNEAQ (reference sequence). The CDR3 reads CASSPGIGKTIYF. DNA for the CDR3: TGTGCCAGCAGCCCTGGGATAGGAAAAACCATATATTTT.